One sample yielded the 9 T cell receptor beta chains listed below, sequenced in a study of radiotherapy plus CTLA-4 blockade in lung cancer. Generated by immunoSEQ multiplex PCR, the TCRdb table keeps only in-frame clones and is missing some. The table has about 47,000 clones, approximately 76% seen once. The sample here was peripheral blood, taken from a patient treated with radiotherapy plus ipilimumab. The receptors here all came from a human donor with non-small cell lung cancer who had stable disease on radiotherapy plus ipilimumab.

The chain employs TRBV5-1 and TRBJ1-6; no reliable D call. CDR1 and CDR2 from the germline V gene are SGHRS and YFSETQ. V lost 4 bases and J 0 bases, leaving 11 bases between the germline ends. This CDR3 comprises 16 residues. This CDR3 reads CASSRVSASYNSPLHF. The CDR3 coding sequence is TGCGCCAGCAGCAGGGTATCCGCCTCCTATAATTCACCCCTCCACTTT.

J is TRBJ2-3 and V is TRBV9, with TRBD2 identical over 11 bases. J gave up 0 bases and V 4 bases, and 4 bases lay outside the gene matches. In germline, CDR1 is SGDLS, CDR2 YYNGEE. This CDR3 is 16 amino acids long. The CDR3 nucleotides are TGTGCCAGCAGCTTACGGACTAGCGGGAGCACAGATACGCAGTATTTT. The encoded protein is CASSLRTSGSTDTQYF.

This clone was observed a few times. V gene TRBV19 combines with J gene TRBJ1-1; no clear D. Germline values: CDR1 LNHDA, CDR2 SQIVND (reference sequence). The ends were cut back, 5 bases at V and 2 bases at J, with 9 bases in the middle. The CDR3 spans 13 residues. CDR3 in DNA: TGTGCCAGTAGTCGCTGGGCAAACACTGAAGCTTTCTTT. Translating it yields CASSRWANTEAFF.

This clone was picked up one time. The J gene is TRBJ1-1, the V gene TRBV10-3; 9 nucleotides align to TRBD1. The CDR3 loop spans 15 amino acids. Per the germline V gene, CDR1 is ENHRY and CDR2 is SYGVKD. Losses at the gene ends were 4 bases for V and 4 bases for J; bases not matched to a gene: 7. The CDR3 reads CAISAEGQGGTEAFF. Written as DNA, the CDR3 is TGTGCCATCAGTGCTGAGGGACAGGGAGGCACTGAAGCTTTCTTT.

The rearrangement links TRBV6-6 to TRBJ2-4; TRBD1 agrees at 7 bases. This CDR3 is 12 amino acids long. CDR1 and CDR2 from the germline V gene are MNHNY and SVGAGI (reference sequence). V shed 10 bases and J 6 bases; nucleotides not matched to a gene: 6. In DNA form, the CDR3 reads TGTGCCACTGAGACAGGGTTAAACATTCAGTACTTC. It translates to CATETGLNIQYF.

The chain employs TRBV9 and TRBJ1-6, with D possibly matching TRBD1 (5 bases). There are 15 residues in the CDR3. Deletions cut 2 bases from V and 10 bases from J, with 16 bases between. The germline V gene encodes CDR1 SGDLS and CDR2 YYNGEE. The CDR3 loop reads CASSVTWGGGSPLHF. CDR3 nucleotides: TGTGCCAGCAGCGTTACCTGGGGTGGGGGGTCACCCCTCCACTTT.

The chain joins TRBV7-9 to TRBJ2-1; maybe TRBD1 (6 bases). CDR1 and CDR2 (germline): SEHNR, FQNEAQ (reference sequence). Trimming pared 11 bases from V and 4 bases from J, leaving 15 bases between. The CDR3 extends over 13 amino acids. The DNA for the CDR3 is TGTGCCCTCCAAGGGGGTCGATACAATGAGCAGTTCTTC. Its translation is CALQGGRYNEQFF.

On this clone: Its ends do not fully match the called genes, so a read error is possible. The sample holds other DNA sequences that translate to the same CDR3. This chain connects TRBV5-6 to TRBJ1-5, with D unclear. CDR1 is SGHDT, CDR2 YYEEEE, per germline. The CDR3 length is 15 residues. The CDR3 loop reads CASSLFGNSNQPQHF. The CDR3 DNA follows: TGTGCCAGCAGCTTGTTCGGGAATAGCAATCAGCCTCAGCATTTT.

V usage is TRBV6-1 and J usage is TRBJ1-5; D might be TRBD1 (6 bases). The CDR3 spans 13 residues. Germline V gene sequence: CDR1 MNHNS, CDR2 SASEGT. Trimming removed 8 bases at V and 4 bases at J, with 12 bases between. The CDR3 DNA is TGTGCCAGCCTGGGGGCCGCTAATCAGCCCCAGCATTTT. This encodes CASLGAANQPQHF.